A selection of T cell receptor beta chains follows, all from one sample in a study of a mutant IDH1 vaccine in newly diagnosed glioma. Which antigens these TCRs recognize remains unknown. Generated by immunoSEQ multiplex PCR, the TCRdb table keeps only in-frame clones and is missing some. The sample holds tens of thousands of clones; 84% are singletons and the top ten take 13%. Material: PBMCs, obtained from a glioma patient whose treatment included an IDH1 peptide vaccine. Source of these receptors: a man aged 18 to 29 with glioma. Both conserved end residues are part of each CDR3. A D gene is named only where the DNA matches it firmly. Clone size is given for some rows only: seen once, a few or many times, or a class if the clone is expanded.

D	V	J	size	CDR3	DNA
-	TRBV6-5	TRBJ2-5	-	CASREGRLETQYF	TGTGCCAGCAGGGAAGGGAGGTTGGAGACCCAGTACTTC
TRBD2	TRBV5-5	TRBJ2-2	-	CASSRAGGANSGELFF	TGTGCCAGCAGCCGAGCCGGGGGGGCGAATTCTGGGGAGCTGTTTTTT
-	TRBV7-9	TRBJ1-6	few	CASSEWGIDSPLHF	TGTGCCAGCAGCGAGTGGGGGATCGATTCACCCCTCCACTTT
-	TRBV7-9	TRBJ1-1	few	CASIRGGPNTEAFF	TGTGCCAGCATCCGGGGGGGACCTAACACTGAAGCTTTCTTT
-	TRBV30	TRBJ2-3	-	CAGGRELSDTQYF	TGTGCCGGCGGACGGGAGTTGTCAGATACGCAGTATTTT
-	TRBV2	TRBJ1-2	-	CASKDYGYTF	TGTGCCAGCAAGGACTATGGCTACACCTTC
-	TRBV5-4	TRBJ2-5	-	CASSSGRNQETQYF	TGTGCCAGCAGCAGCGGACGGAACCAAGAGACCCAGTACTTC
TRBD1	TRBV15	TRBJ2-7	-	CATSRVNRGRNEQYF	TGTGCCACCAGCAGAGTAAACAGGGGTAGAAACGAGCAGTACTTC
-	TRBV7-2	TRBJ2-1	-	CASRSAGYEQFF	TGTGCCAGCAGATCAGCGGGCTATGAGCAGTTCTTC
TRBD1	TRBV9	TRBJ2-5	-	CASSVAGGQGGETQYF	TGTGCCAGCAGCGTAGCTGGAGGACAGGGCGGAGAGACCCAGTACTTC
TRBD1	TRBV6-4	TRBJ2-6	-	CASSQDRAGANVLTF	TGTGCCAGCAGTCAGGACAGGGCTGGGGCCAACGTCCTGACTTTC
TRBD1	TRBV18	TRBJ1-2	once	CASSRYRGPDGNYGYTF	TGTGCCAGCTCCCGCTACAGGGGCCCCGACGGGAACTATGGCTACACCTTC
TRBD1	TRBV4-3	TRBJ1-1	once	CASSQDRGLPLEAFF	TGCGCCAGCAGCCAAGACAGGGGGTTGCCTTTGGAGGCTTTCTTT
TRBD1	TRBV15	TRBJ1-2	-	CATSRPGTDNYGYTF	TGTGCCACCAGCAGACCTGGGACAGATAACTATGGCTACACCTTC
TRBD1	TRBV18	TRBJ1-5	-	CASSPRGTAGQPQHF	TGTGCCAGCTCACCAAGGGGGACAGCAGGCCAGCCCCAGCATTTT
-	TRBV5-1	TRBJ1-2	-	CASSLGALGGYTF	TGCGCCAGCAGCTTGGGGGCTCTCGGGGGCTACACCTTC
-	TRBV19	TRBJ2-1	-	CASSLYISSYNEQFF	TGTGCCAGTAGTCTTTATATCTCATCCTACAATGAGCAGTTCTTC
-	TRBV7-3	TRBJ2-4	-	CASSLTLGATKNIQYF	TGTGCCAGCAGCTTAACGCTGGGTGCTACCAAAAACATTCAGTACTTC
-	TRBV5-1	TRBJ1-2	once	CASSPDTLYNYGYTF	TGCGCCAGCAGCCCAGACACGCTGTATAACTATGGCTACACCTTC
-	TRBV4-1	TRBJ2-7	-	CASSRETGQTPYEQYF	TGCGCCAGCAGCCGAGAGACGGGACAAACCCCCTACGAGCAGTACTTC
-	TRBV6-5	TRBJ2-7	-	CASSYWKGSSYEQYF	TGTGCCAGCAGTTATTGGAAAGGGTCCTCCTACGAGCAGTACTTC
-	TRBV4-3	TRBJ2-7	-	CASSQERGYEQYF	TGCGCCAGCAGCCAAGAGCGGGGCTACGAGCAGTACTTC
TRBD1	TRBV30	TRBJ1-5	-	CAWARQGLGQPQHF	TGTGCCTGGGCGCGACAGGGGCTCGGTCAGCCCCAGCATTTT
-	TRBV19	TRBJ1-5	few	CASLRDPDSNQPQHF	TGTGCCAGCCTCCGGGACCCAGATAGCAATCAGCCCCAGCATTTT
-	TRBV4-1	TRBJ1-1	-	CASSQARSTEAFF	TGCGCCAGCAGCCAAGCTAGGAGCACTGAAGCTTTCTTT
-	TRBV6-5	TRBJ2-2	-	CASSYVGGRTGELFF	TGTGCCAGCAGCTACGTGGGGGGGCGGACCGGGGAGCTGTTTTTT
-	TRBV6-5	TRBJ2-7	-	CASGDQEGTYEQYF	TGTGCCAGCGGAGACCAGGAGGGAACCTACGAGCAGTACTTC
-	TRBV9	TRBJ2-5	-	CASSVGGDPQETQYF	TGTGCCAGCAGCGTAGGAGGAGACCCACAAGAGACCCAGTACTTC
-	TRBV7-9	TRBJ1-1	-	CASSLARINEAFF	TGTGCCAGCAGCTTAGCGCGAATCAATGAAGCTTTCTTT
-	TRBV27	TRBJ1-5	-	CASSLGPYNQPQHF	TGTGCCAGCAGTTTAGGGCCTTACAATCAGCCCCAGCATTTT
TRBD1	TRBV10-3	TRBJ1-1	-	CATQGSGGTEAFF	TGTGCCACCCAGGGGTCAGGGGGCACTGAAGCTTTCTTT
-	TRBV19	TRBJ1-2	-	CASSAALPYGYTF	TGTGCCAGTAGTGCTGCCCTACCTTATGGCTACACCTTC
-	TRBV7-2	TRBJ2-2	-	CASSSLLRNTGELFF	TGTGCCAGCAGCTCCCTACTTAGGAACACCGGGGAGCTGTTTTTT
-	TRBV18	TRBJ1-1	once	CASSTTESTEVFF	TGTGCCAGCTCAACTACAGAAAGCACTGAAGTTTTCTTT
TRBD1	TRBV19	TRBJ1-2	-	CASSIQGAYGYTF	TGTGCCAGTAGTATACAGGGGGCCTATGGCTACACCTTC
-	TRBV27	TRBJ2-5	few	CASRPYNPTQETQYF	TGTGCCAGCAGGCCATATAACCCCACCCAAGAGACCCAGTACTTC
TRBD1	TRBV2	TRBJ1-4	-	CASAGRTGTEKLFF	TGTGCCAGCGCTGGAAGGACAGGGACTGAAAAACTGTTTTTT
-	TRBV14	TRBJ1-2	-	CASSQEGPRGGYTF	TGTGCCAGCAGCCAAGAAGGCCCCCGTGGCGGCTACACCTTC
-	TRBV10-3	TRBJ2-3	once	CAITETSKDTQYF	TGTGCCATCACTGAGACAAGTAAAGATACGCAGTATTTT
-	TRBV5-1	TRBJ1-1	few	CASSPLTGMNTEAFF	TGCGCCAGCAGCCCCTTGACAGGCATGAACACTGAAGCTTTCTTT
-	TRBV28	TRBJ2-1	-	CASAFGSMNEQFF	TGTGCCAGCGCGTTTGGCAGTATGAATGAGCAGTTCTTC
-	TRBV5-1	TRBJ2-7	-	CASRLIGGREQYF	TGCGCCAGCAGATTGATAGGCGGGCGCGAGCAGTACTTC
-	TRBV7-2	TRBJ2-7	-	CASSTTGNEQYF	TGTGCCAGCAGCACTACAGGGAACGAGCAGTACTTC
TRBD1	TRBV7-3	TRBJ2-1	-	CASSSTDRGAYEQFF	TGTGCCAGCAGCTCGACGGACAGGGGGGCCTATGAGCAGTTCTTC
-	TRBV9	TRBJ1-4	-	CASSRAGQSTANEKLFF	TGTGCCAGCAGCCGCGCCGGACAGTCGACAGCTAATGAAAAACTGTTTTTT